This is a list of T cell receptor beta chains from one sample in a study of CD8 T cells in Susac syndrome. TCRdb re-called the immunoSEQ multiplex PCR reads with MiXCR, one entry per CDR3 protein. Of approximately 190,000 distinct CDR3 sequences in the sample, 91% are singletons; the top ten hold 0.087%. Material for sequencing was CD4+ T cells from PBMCs. The source of these receptors is a human donor with Susac syndrome. The CDR3 runs from the conserved cysteine through the conserved F or W. Each record gives: V gene, D gene, J gene, clone size, CDR3 protein, CDR3 DNA. The D gene is left open where the match is weak. Some rows mark clone size as missing; the rest say once, few, many or name a class of expanded clone.

v_gene: TRBV25-1; d_gene: -; j_gene: TRBJ2-1; abundance: -; CDR3aa: CASRLVNEQFF; CDR3nt: TGTGCCAGCAGACTAGTCAATGAGCAGTTCTTC
v_gene: TRBV15; d_gene: -; j_gene: TRBJ2-4; abundance: -; CDR3aa: CATSSTSGYRNIQYF; CDR3nt: TGTGCCACCAGCTCCACCAGCGGGTATAGAAACATTCAGTACTTC
v_gene: TRBV7-2; d_gene: TRBD1; j_gene: TRBJ2-6; abundance: -; CDR3aa: CASSSGTVRLFSGANVLTF; CDR3nt: TGTGCCAGCAGCTCGGGGACAGTTAGGCTATTCTCTGGGGCCAACGTCCTGACTTTC
v_gene: TRBV4-1; d_gene: TRBD1; j_gene: TRBJ1-5; abundance: -; CDR3aa: CASSQEVTRTGDFRNQPQHF; CDR3nt: TGCGCCAGCAGCCAAGAGGTTACCCGGACAGGGGATTTTCGCAATCAGCCCCAGCATTTT
v_gene: TRBV6-5; d_gene: TRBD1; j_gene: TRBJ1-6; abundance: -; CDR3aa: CASSYSTGTATNSPLHF; CDR3nt: TGTGCCAGCAGTTATTCCACCGGGACAGCCACTAATTCACCCCTCCACTTT
v_gene: TRBV5-4; d_gene: TRBD1; j_gene: TRBJ1-6; abundance: once; CDR3aa: CASSRDTGDGNSPLHF; CDR3nt: TGTGCCAGCAGTCGGGATACAGGGGACGGGAATTCACCCCTCCACTTT
v_gene: TRBV5-1; d_gene: -; j_gene: TRBJ2-2; abundance: -; CDR3aa: CASSRTTFLSANTGELFF; CDR3nt: TGCGCCAGCAGCCGGACGACGTTCCTATCAGCGAACACCGGGGAGCTGTTTTTT
v_gene: TRBV6-1; d_gene: TRBD1; j_gene: TRBJ2-7; abundance: -; CDR3aa: CATNLPGQGGEQYF; CDR3nt: TGTGCCACCAACCTACCGGGACAGGGTGGTGAGCAGTACTTC
v_gene: TRBV11-2; d_gene: -; j_gene: TRBJ2-7; abundance: -; CDR3aa: CASTPTGPTYEQYF; CDR3nt: TGTGCCAGCACCCCGACCGGGCCGACCTACGAGCAGTACTTC
v_gene: TRBV18; d_gene: -; j_gene: TRBJ1-5; abundance: -; CDR3aa: CASSPYGAGASNQPQHF; CDR3nt: TGTGCCAGCTCACCATACGGGGCGGGGGCGAGCAATCAGCCCCAGCATTTT
v_gene: TRBV3-1; d_gene: TRBD1; j_gene: TRBJ1-2; abundance: -; CDR3aa: CASSQEGTGRLYGYTF; CDR3nt: TGTGCCAGCAGCCAAGAAGGGACAGGGCGCCTCTATGGCTACACCTTC
v_gene: TRBV15; d_gene: -; j_gene: TRBJ1-4; abundance: once; CDR3aa: CATGFFGANEKLFF; CDR3nt: TGTGCCACCGGTTTCTTCGGGGCAAATGAAAAACTGTTTTTT
v_gene: TRBV4-1; d_gene: TRBD1; j_gene: TRBJ2-1; abundance: -; CDR3aa: CASSQMPGTGRSQYNEQFF; CDR3nt: TGCGCCAGCAGCCAAATGCCTGGGACAGGGAGATCTCAATACAATGAGCAGTTCTTC
v_gene: TRBV3-1; d_gene: TRBD2; j_gene: TRBJ2-2; abundance: -; CDR3aa: CASSRQAGEAGELFF; CDR3nt: TGTGCCAGCAGCCGACAAGCGGGAGAGGCCGGGGAGCTGTTTTTT
v_gene: TRBV12-3/TRBV12-4; d_gene: TRBD2; j_gene: TRBJ2-7; abundance: few; CDR3aa: CASRASGSSYEQYF; CDR3nt: TGTGCCAGCAGGGCTAGCGGGAGCTCCTACGAGCAGTACTTC
v_gene: TRBV19; d_gene: -; j_gene: TRBJ1-5; abundance: -; CDR3aa: CASSMSRGGQPQHF; CDR3nt: TGTGCCAGTAGTATGTCAAGGGGGGGTCAGCCCCAGCATTTT
v_gene: TRBV19; d_gene: -; j_gene: TRBJ1-5; abundance: -; CDR3aa: CASSIRGDPNQPQHF; CDR3nt: TGTGCCAGTAGTATAAGGGGGGACCCCAATCAGCCCCAGCATTTT
v_gene: TRBV20-1; d_gene: TRBD1; j_gene: TRBJ1-4; abundance: -; CDR3aa: CSAATGREEKLFF; CDR3nt: TGCAGTGCGGCGACAGGGAGGGAAGAAAAACTGTTTTTT
v_gene: TRBV4-1; d_gene: -; j_gene: TRBJ2-4; abundance: -; CDR3aa: CASSQDRSLLDKNIQYF; CDR3nt: TGCGCCAGCAGCCAAGATCGTAGCCTCCTGGACAAAAACATTCAGTACTTC
v_gene: TRBV7-9; d_gene: -; j_gene: TRBJ1-3; abundance: once; CDR3aa: CASSFLAVAGNTIYF; CDR3nt: TGTGCCAGCAGCTTTTTGGCGGTCGCTGGAAACACCATATATTTT
v_gene: TRBV19; d_gene: -; j_gene: TRBJ2-7; abundance: -; CDR3aa: CASSIRHSEISYEQYF; CDR3nt: TGTGCCAGTAGTATTCGGCACTCAGAAATCTCCTACGAGCAGTACTTC
v_gene: TRBV14; d_gene: -; j_gene: TRBJ1-4; abundance: -; CDR3aa: CASSQGREKLFF; CDR3nt: TGTGCCAGCAGCCAAGGACGGGAAAAACTGTTTTTT
v_gene: TRBV14; d_gene: -; j_gene: TRBJ1-2; abundance: -; CDR3aa: CASSQDKNRAYGYTF; CDR3nt: TGTGCCAGCAGCCAAGATAAGAACAGGGCGTATGGCTACACCTTC
v_gene: TRBV29-1; d_gene: -; j_gene: TRBJ1-2; abundance: -; CDR3aa: CSVDGGSNGYTF; CDR3nt: TGCAGCGTTGACGGGGGCAGTAATGGCTACACCTTC
v_gene: TRBV20-1; d_gene: TRBD1; j_gene: TRBJ2-1; abundance: -; CDR3aa: CSARVPGGLEQFF; CDR3nt: TGCAGTGCTAGAGTACCAGGGGGTCTTGAGCAGTTCTTC
v_gene: TRBV5-1; d_gene: -; j_gene: TRBJ2-7; abundance: few; CDR3aa: CASSPAGRYSYEQYF; CDR3nt: TGCGCCAGCAGCCCAGCGGGCCGGTACTCCTACGAGCAGTACTTC
v_gene: TRBV20-1; d_gene: -; j_gene: TRBJ1-5; abundance: -; CDR3aa: CSARSGANQPQHF; CDR3nt: TGCAGTGCTAGGTCAGGGGCGAATCAGCCCCAGCATTTT
v_gene: TRBV13; d_gene: -; j_gene: TRBJ1-3; abundance: -; CDR3aa: CASSLGDGLQDTIYF; CDR3nt: TGTGCCAGCAGCTTAGGCGATGGCCTCCAAGACACCATATATTTT
v_gene: TRBV19; d_gene: -; j_gene: TRBJ2-2; abundance: -; CDR3aa: CASTLYPGAFSSFELFF; CDR3nt: TGTGCCAGTACCCTCTACCCTGGTGCATTCTCCAGTTTCGAGCTGTTTTTT
v_gene: TRBV5-1; d_gene: TRBD2; j_gene: TRBJ2-3; abundance: -; CDR3aa: CASSLELAGDTQYF; CDR3nt: TGCGCCAGCAGCTTGGAACTAGCGGGAGATACGCAGTATTTT
v_gene: TRBV12-5; d_gene: -; j_gene: TRBJ1-1; abundance: -; CDR3aa: CASARRLGTEAFF; CDR3nt: TGTGCTAGTGCCCGTCGACTGGGCACTGAAGCTTTCTTT
v_gene: TRBV7-9; d_gene: -; j_gene: TRBJ2-1; abundance: -; CDR3aa: CASHRGSDLGNEQFF; CDR3nt: TGTGCCAGCCACCGCGGATCTGACCTAGGGAATGAGCAGTTCTTC
v_gene: TRBV7-8; d_gene: -; j_gene: TRBJ1-1; abundance: -; CDR3aa: CASSLYFPDQGVTEAFF; CDR3nt: TGTGCCAGCAGCTTATATTTTCCGGATCAGGGTGTCACTGAAGCTTTCTTT
v_gene: TRBV4-2; d_gene: TRBD2; j_gene: TRBJ2-7; abundance: -; CDR3aa: CASSQNLARLAGNEQYF; CDR3nt: TGTGCCAGCAGCCAGAACCTCGCCCGACTAGCGGGGAACGAGCAGTACTTC
v_gene: TRBV25-1; d_gene: -; j_gene: TRBJ1-1; abundance: -; CDR3aa: CASSPPSEAFF; CDR3nt: TGTGCCAGCAGTCCCCCGTCTGAAGCTTTCTTT
v_gene: TRBV18; d_gene: -; j_gene: TRBJ2-5; abundance: -; CDR3aa: CASSPTGSQETQYF; CDR3nt: TGTGCCAGCTCACCAACTGGCAGCCAAGAGACCCAGTACTTC
v_gene: TRBV3-1; d_gene: -; j_gene: TRBJ1-1; abundance: -; CDR3aa: CASSHNGGLTEAFF; CDR3nt: TGTGCCAGCAGCCACAACGGGGGGCTGACTGAAGCTTTCTTT
v_gene: TRBV11-2; d_gene: -; j_gene: TRBJ2-5; abundance: few; CDR3aa: CASSFTPIPGALIETQYF; CDR3nt: TGTGCCAGCAGCTTTACGCCCATCCCAGGGGCCCTCATCGAGACCCAGTACTTC
v_gene: TRBV30; d_gene: -; j_gene: TRBJ2-1; abundance: -; CDR3aa: CAWTKDLGEQFF; CDR3nt: TGTGCCTGGACCAAGGATCTCGGTGAGCAGTTCTTC
v_gene: TRBV7-6; d_gene: -; j_gene: TRBJ2-1; abundance: once; CDR3aa: CASSSDPRGGRYNEQFF; CDR3nt: TGTGCCAGCAGCTCAGACCCCAGGGGGGGGCGTTACAATGAGCAGTTCTTC
v_gene: TRBV7-9; d_gene: -; j_gene: TRBJ1-1; abundance: -; CDR3aa: CASSFGENTEAFF; CDR3nt: TGTGCCAGCAGCTTTGGGGAGAACACTGAAGCTTTCTTT
v_gene: TRBV7-2; d_gene: -; j_gene: TRBJ1-5; abundance: -; CDR3aa: CASSPGHHSNQPQHF; CDR3nt: TGTGCCAGCAGCCCGGGACACCATAGCAATCAGCCCCAGCATTTT
v_gene: TRBV5-1; d_gene: -; j_gene: TRBJ1-5; abundance: -; CDR3aa: CASSLLRRQESDQPQHF; CDR3nt: TGCGCCAGCAGCTTGTTACGCCGACAGGAAAGCGATCAGCCCCAGCATTTT
v_gene: TRBV27; d_gene: TRBD2; j_gene: TRBJ2-1; abundance: -; CDR3aa: CASSPYPGLAGDNEQFF; CDR3nt: TGTGCCAGCAGTCCCTACCCGGGACTAGCGGGAGACAATGAGCAGTTCTTC
v_gene: TRBV10-3; d_gene: -; j_gene: TRBJ2-7; abundance: -; CDR3aa: CATRGETYEQYF; CDR3nt: TGTGCCACCCGAGGGGAAACCTACGAGCAGTACTTC
v_gene: TRBV27; d_gene: TRBD1; j_gene: TRBJ1-6; abundance: -; CDR3aa: CASSLRAGDSQNSPLHF; CDR3nt: TGTGCCAGCAGTTTGAGGGCAGGGGACAGCCAAAATTCACCCCTCCACTTT
v_gene: TRBV5-1; d_gene: -; j_gene: TRBJ2-1; abundance: -; CDR3aa: CASSRSLDEQFF; CDR3nt: TGCGCCAGCAGCCGCTCGCTAGATGAGCAGTTCTTC
v_gene: TRBV18; d_gene: -; j_gene: TRBJ2-5; abundance: few; CDR3aa: CASSPLSGQETQYF; CDR3nt: TGTGCCAGCTCACCCCTCTCGGGACAAGAGACCCAGTACTTC